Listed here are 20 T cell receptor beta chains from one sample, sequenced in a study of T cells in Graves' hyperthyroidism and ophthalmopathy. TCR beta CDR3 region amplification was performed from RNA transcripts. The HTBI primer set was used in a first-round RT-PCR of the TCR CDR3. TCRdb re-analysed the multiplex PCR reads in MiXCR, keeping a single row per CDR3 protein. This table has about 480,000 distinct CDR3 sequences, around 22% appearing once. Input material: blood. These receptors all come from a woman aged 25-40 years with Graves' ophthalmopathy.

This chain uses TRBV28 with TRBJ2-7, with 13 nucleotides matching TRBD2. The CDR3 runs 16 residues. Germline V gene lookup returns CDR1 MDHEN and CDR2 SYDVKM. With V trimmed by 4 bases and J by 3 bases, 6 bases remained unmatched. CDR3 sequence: CASSSGLAGEGYEQYF. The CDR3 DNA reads TGTGCCAGCAGTTCCGGACTAGCGGGAGAAGGCTACGAGCAGTACTTC.

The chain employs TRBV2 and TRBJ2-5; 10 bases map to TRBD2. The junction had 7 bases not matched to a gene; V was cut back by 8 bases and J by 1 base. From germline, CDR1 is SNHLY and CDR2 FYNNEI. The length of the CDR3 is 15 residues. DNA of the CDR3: TGTGCCAGCGGTTCGACTAGCGGGCTCCAAGAGACCCAGTACTTC. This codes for CASGSTSGLQETQYF.

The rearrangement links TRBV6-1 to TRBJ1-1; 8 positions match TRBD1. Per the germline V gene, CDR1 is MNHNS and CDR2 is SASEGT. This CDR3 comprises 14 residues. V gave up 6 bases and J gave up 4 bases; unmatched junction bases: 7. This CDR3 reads CASSRQGLGTEAFF. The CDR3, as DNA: TGTGCCAGCAGCCGACAGGGGCTGGGCACTGAAGCTTTCTTT.

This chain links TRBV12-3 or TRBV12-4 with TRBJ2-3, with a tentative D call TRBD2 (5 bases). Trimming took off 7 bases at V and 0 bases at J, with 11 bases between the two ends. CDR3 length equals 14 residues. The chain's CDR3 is CASTPGVSTDTQYF. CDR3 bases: TGTGCCAGCACCCCCGGGGTTAGCACAGATACGCAGTATTTT.

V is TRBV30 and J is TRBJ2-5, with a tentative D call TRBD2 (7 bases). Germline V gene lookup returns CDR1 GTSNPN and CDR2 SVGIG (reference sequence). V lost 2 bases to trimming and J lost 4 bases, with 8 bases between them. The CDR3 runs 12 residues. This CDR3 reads CAWSRGGETQYF. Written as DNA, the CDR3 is TGTGCCTGGAGTAGGGGGGGAGAGACCCAGTACTTC.

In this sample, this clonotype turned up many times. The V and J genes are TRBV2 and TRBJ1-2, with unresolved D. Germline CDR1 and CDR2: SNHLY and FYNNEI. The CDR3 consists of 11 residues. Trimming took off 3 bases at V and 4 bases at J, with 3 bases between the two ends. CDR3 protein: CASSDTYGYTF. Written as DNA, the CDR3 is TGTGCCAGCAGTGATACCTATGGCTACACCTTC.

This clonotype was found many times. In DNA form, the CDR3 reads TGTGCCAGCAGTTGGGAACAGGGTAGGAATCAGCCCCAGCATTTT. Residues: CASSWEQGRNQPQHF. The genes are TRBV6-5 and TRBJ1-5; maybe TRBD1 (6 bases). CDR1 is MNHEY and CDR2 is SVGAGI in the germline V gene. Trimming shortened V by 4 bases and J by 4 bases, and 14 bases separated the two germline ends. The CDR3 loop spans 15 amino acids.

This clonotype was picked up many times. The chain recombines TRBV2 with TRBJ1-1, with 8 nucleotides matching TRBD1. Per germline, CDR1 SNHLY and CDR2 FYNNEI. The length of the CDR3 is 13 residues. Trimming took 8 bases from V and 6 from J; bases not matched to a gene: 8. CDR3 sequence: CASETTGGAEAFF. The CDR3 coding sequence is TGTGCCAGCGAAACTACAGGGGGGGCTGAAGCTTTCTTT.

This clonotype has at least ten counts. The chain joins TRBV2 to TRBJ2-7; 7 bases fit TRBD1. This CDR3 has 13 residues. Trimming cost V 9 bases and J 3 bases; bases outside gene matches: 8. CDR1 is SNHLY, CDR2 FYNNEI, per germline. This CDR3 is CASNRDRDYEQYF. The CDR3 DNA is TGTGCCAGTAACCGGGACAGAGACTACGAGCAGTACTTC.

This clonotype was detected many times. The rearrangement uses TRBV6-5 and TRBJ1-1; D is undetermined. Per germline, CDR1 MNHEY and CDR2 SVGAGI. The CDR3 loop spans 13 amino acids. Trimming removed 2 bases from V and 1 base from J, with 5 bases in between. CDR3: CASSYEGNTEAFF. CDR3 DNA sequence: TGTGCCAGCAGTTACGAGGGGAACACTGAAGCTTTCTTT.

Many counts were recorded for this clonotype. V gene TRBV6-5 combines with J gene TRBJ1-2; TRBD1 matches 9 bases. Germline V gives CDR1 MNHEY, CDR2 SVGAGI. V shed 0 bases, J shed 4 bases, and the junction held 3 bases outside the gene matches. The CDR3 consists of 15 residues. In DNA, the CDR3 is TGTGCCAGCAGTTACTCGGGACAGGGTTTCTATGGCTACACCTTC. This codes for CASSYSGQGFYGYTF.

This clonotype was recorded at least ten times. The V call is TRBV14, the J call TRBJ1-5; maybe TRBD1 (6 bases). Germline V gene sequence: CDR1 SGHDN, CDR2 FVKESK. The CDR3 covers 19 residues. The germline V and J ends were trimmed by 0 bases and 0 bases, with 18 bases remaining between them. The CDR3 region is CASSQERGTSLYSNQPQHF. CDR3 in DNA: TGTGCCAGCAGCCAAGAGCGGGGGACAAGTCTTTATAGCAATCAGCCCCAGCATTTT.

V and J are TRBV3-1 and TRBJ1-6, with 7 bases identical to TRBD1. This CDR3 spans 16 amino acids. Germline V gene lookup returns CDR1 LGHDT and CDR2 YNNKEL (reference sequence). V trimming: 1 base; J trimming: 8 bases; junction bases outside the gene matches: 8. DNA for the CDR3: TGTGCCAGCAGCCAAGGGACAGGCGTCGGTGATTCACCCCTCCACTTT. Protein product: CASSQGTGVGDSPLHF.

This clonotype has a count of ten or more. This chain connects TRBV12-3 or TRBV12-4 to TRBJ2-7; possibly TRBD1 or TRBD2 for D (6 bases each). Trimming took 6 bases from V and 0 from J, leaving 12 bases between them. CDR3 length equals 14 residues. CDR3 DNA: TGTGCCAGCAGGGGACACGGGAGCTCCTACGAGCAGTACTTC. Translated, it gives CASRGHGSSYEQYF.

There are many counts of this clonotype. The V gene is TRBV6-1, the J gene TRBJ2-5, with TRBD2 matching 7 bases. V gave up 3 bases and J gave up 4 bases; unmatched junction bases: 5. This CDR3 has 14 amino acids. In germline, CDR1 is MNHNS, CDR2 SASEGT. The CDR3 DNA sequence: TGTGCCAGCAGTGAGGGGAGGGTAAGAGAGACCCAGTACTTC. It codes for CASSEGRVRETQYF.

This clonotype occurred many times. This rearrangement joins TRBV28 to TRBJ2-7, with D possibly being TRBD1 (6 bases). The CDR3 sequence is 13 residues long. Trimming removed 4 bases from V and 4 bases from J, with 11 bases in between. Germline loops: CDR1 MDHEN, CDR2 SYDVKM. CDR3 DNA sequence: TGTGCCAGCAGTTCCCGGACAGCGTACGAGCAGTACTTC. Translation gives CASSSRTAYEQYF.

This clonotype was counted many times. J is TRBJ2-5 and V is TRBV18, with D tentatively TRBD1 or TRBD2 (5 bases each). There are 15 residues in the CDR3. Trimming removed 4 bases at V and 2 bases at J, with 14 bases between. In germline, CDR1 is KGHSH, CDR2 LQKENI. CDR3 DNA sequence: TGTGCCAGCTCACAACTAGTGGGGGAACAAGAGACCCAGTACTTC. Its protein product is CASSQLVGEQETQYF.

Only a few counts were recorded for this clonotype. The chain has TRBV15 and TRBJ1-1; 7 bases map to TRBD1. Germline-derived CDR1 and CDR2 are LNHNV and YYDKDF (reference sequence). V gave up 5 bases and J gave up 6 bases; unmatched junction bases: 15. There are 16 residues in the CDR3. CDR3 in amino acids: CATSGPTGSQAAEAFF. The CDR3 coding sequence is TGTGCCACCAGCGGACCGACAGGGAGTCAGGCTGCTGAAGCTTTCTTT. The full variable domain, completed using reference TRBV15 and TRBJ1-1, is DAMVIQNPRYQVTQFGKPVTLSCSQTLNHNVMYWYQQKSSQAPKLLFHYYDKDFNNEADTPDNFQSRRPNTSFCFLDIRSPGLGDTAMYLCATSGPTGSQAAEAFFGQGTRLTVV.

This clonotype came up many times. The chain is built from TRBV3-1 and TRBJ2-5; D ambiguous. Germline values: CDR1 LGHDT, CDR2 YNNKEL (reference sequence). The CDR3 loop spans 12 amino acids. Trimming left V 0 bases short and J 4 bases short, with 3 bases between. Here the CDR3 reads CASSQDLETQYF. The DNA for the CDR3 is TGTGCCAGCAGCCAAGATTTAGAGACCCAGTACTTC.

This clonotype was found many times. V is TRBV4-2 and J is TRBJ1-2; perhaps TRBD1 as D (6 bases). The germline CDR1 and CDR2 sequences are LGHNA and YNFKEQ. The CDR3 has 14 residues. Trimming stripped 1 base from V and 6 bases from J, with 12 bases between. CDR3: CASSQVGGQNGYTF. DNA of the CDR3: TGTGCCAGCAGCCAAGTCGGGGGGCAGAATGGCTACACCTTC.